The 26 T cell receptor beta chains given below trace back to one sample, sequenced in a study of cytomegalovirus exposure and HLA in healthy donors. Both 60 Vbeta primers and 13 Jbeta primers went into the PCR. The assay was immunoSEQ multiplex PCR, and TCRdb's table has in-frame clones only and misses some. This sample carries about 150,000 clones, about 64% of them seen once, and the ten largest clones take about 4.5%. The sample consisted of PBMCs. These receptors were collected from a man in his 60s in good health and CMV-seronegative.

This clone showed up just once. The rearrangement uses TRBV5-4 and TRBJ2-7; TRBD1 agrees at 9 bases. The CDR3 sequence is 15 residues long. Trimming at V came to 6 bases and at J to 0 bases, leaving 7 bases not matched to a gene. Germline lookup yields CDR1 SGHNT and CDR2 YYREEE (reference sequence). CDR3: CASNTRTGASYEQYF. In nucleotides, the CDR3 is TGTGCCAGCAACACGCGGACAGGGGCCTCCTACGAGCAGTACTTC.

The V and J genes are TRBV7-9 and TRBJ2-1; TRBD1 is a possible D gene (6 bases). CDR1 and CDR2 from the germline V gene are SEHNR and FQNEAQ (reference sequence). This CDR3 has 17 residues. Trimming pared 5 bases from V and 7 bases from J, leaving 24 bases between. In DNA, the CDR3 is TGTGCCAGCAGCCGAACTTTCGTGACAGGTGACGAGAATGAGCAGTTCTTC. Its translation is CASSRTFVTGDENEQFF. Variable domain in full (rest from reference TRBV7-9 and TRBJ2-1): DTGVSQNPRHKITKRGQNVTFRCDPISEHNRLYWYRQTLGQGPEFLTYFQNEAQLEKSRLLSDRFSAERPKGSFSTLEIQRTEQGDSAMYLCASSRTFVTGDENEQFFGPGTRLTVL.

The chain uses TRBV5-6 and TRBJ1-2; 11 bases match TRBD1. The length of the CDR3 is 16 residues. Germline assignment: CDR1 SGHDT and CDR2 YYEEEE. The V gene end was trimmed by 3 bases and the J gene end by 2 bases; junction bases not matched to a gene: 6. The CDR3 reads CASSSGTGGSNYGYTF. The CDR3 DNA follows: TGTGCCAGCAGCTCCGGGACAGGGGGATCCAACTATGGCTACACCTTC. Full variable domain (rest looked up from reference TRBV5-6 and TRBJ1-2): DAGVTQSPTHLIKTRGQQVTLRCSPKSGHDTVSWYQQALGQGPQFIFQYYEEEERQRGNFPDRFSGHQFPNYSSELNVNALLLGDSALYLCASSSGTGGSNYGYTFGSGTRLTVV.

The V and J genes are TRBV5-1 and TRBJ2-7; TRBD2 matches at 10 bases. J gave up 7 bases and V 5 bases, and 9 bases lay outside the gene matches. The CDR3 consists of 14 residues. Germline V gene data show CDR1 as SGHRS and CDR2 as YFSETQ. DNA for the CDR3: TGCGCCAGCAGGCGCGCTAGCGGGAGTGGGGAGCAGTACTTC. Translating gives CASRRASGSGEQYF.

This clone was counted a single time. The chain uses TRBV21-1 and TRBJ1-6; the table's D call of TRBD1 was not tested on the DNA. TRBV21-1 is a known pseudogene. The length of the CDR3 is 15 residues. The CDR3 loop reads CASSPSDRGNSPLHF. The CDR3 region has the DNA TGTGCCAGCAGCCCTTCGGACAGGGGGAATTCACCCCTCCACTTT.

The genes are TRBV7-2 and TRBJ1-4; 11 bases agree with TRBD1. Per the germline V gene, CDR1 is SGHTA and CDR2 is FQGNSA. The CDR3 length is 17 residues. The V segment lost 1 base and the J segment 6 bases; nucleotides outside the gene matches: 7. CDR3 protein: CASSLEWSGQGDEKLFF. In DNA form, the CDR3 reads TGTGCCAGCAGCTTAGAGTGGTCGGGACAGGGGGATGAAAAACTGTTTTTT.

Only a few counts were recorded for this clone. The chain joins TRBV6-1 to TRBJ2-3, with 10 positions matching TRBD2. Trimming took 5 bases from V and 4 from J; bases not matched to a gene: 6. Germline V CDR1 and CDR2: MNHNS, SASEGT. The CDR3 is 15 amino acids. In DNA, the CDR3 is TGTGCCAGCAGTTCTAGCGGGAGAAGCTCAGATACGCAGTATTTT. Its protein product is CASSSSGRSSDTQYF.

CDR3: CASSLDGFRGGPREKLFF. CDR3 DNA: TGCGCCAGCAGCTTGGACGGATTCAGGGGTGGCCCCAGAGAAAAACTGTTTTTT. V and J are TRBV5-1 and TRBJ1-4; the D gene is possibly TRBD1 (6 bases). The CDR3 is made up of 18 amino acids. Germline CDR1 is SGHRS and CDR2 is YFSETQ. V was shortened by 0 bases and J by 8 bases, with 23 bases between the two germline ends.

This chain connects TRBV15 to TRBJ1-1; 9 bases map to TRBD1. This CDR3 has 16 amino acids. The junction had 7 bases not matched to a gene; V was cut back by 3 bases and J by 2 bases. Germline CDR1 is LNHNV and CDR2 is YYDKDF (reference sequence). CDR3: CATSSPDRGANTEAFF. The CDR3 DNA reads TGTGCCACCAGCAGTCCGGACAGGGGAGCTAACACTGAAGCTTTCTTT.

The gene calls are TRBV5-1 and TRBJ2-7; D may be TRBD2 (6 bases). Trimming cost V 0 bases and J 3 bases, with 13 bases left between them. Germline CDR1 reads SGHRS; CDR2 reads YFSETQ. This CDR3 contains 15 residues. CDR3 loop: CASSLGSTRNYEQYF. The CDR3 coding sequence is TGCGCCAGCAGCTTGGGGTCGACTAGAAACTACGAGCAGTACTTC.

This sequence joins TRBV6-5 and TRBJ1-4; 10 bases are shared with TRBD1. This CDR3 has 15 residues. Germline V gene sequence: CDR1 MNHEY, CDR2 SVGAGI. Unmatched junction bases numbered 7, after V lost 5 bases and J lost 7 bases. The CDR3 is CASSTTGGAREKLFF. DNA for the CDR3: TGTGCCAGCAGTACGACAGGGGGCGCGCGTGAAAAACTGTTTTTT.

V usage is TRBV5-1 and J usage is TRBJ2-2, with 11 positions matching TRBD2. The CDR3 loop spans 15 amino acids. In germline, CDR1 is SGHRS, CDR2 YFSETQ. Trimming removed 4 bases from V and 3 bases from J; junction bases left unmatched: 2. The CDR3 nucleotides are TGCGCCAGCAGCCAGGGACTAGCGGACACCGGGGAGCTGTTTTTT. Translated, it gives CASSQGLADTGELFF.

The CDR3 loop is CASSLQGNTEAFF. The CDR3, as DNA: TGTGCCAGCAGCTTACAGGGGAACACTGAAGCTTTCTTT. The V call is TRBV6-4, the J call TRBJ1-1; possible D gene TRBD1, 6 bases. Trimming removed 6 bases from V and 1 base from J, with 9 bases in between. Germline CDR1 reads MRHNA; CDR2 reads SNTAGT. The CDR3 runs 13 residues.

The rearrangement joins TRBV11-2 to TRBJ1-1; D call uncertain. Trimming removed 0 bases at V and 6 bases at J, with 5 bases between. Germline CDR1 reads SGHAT; CDR2 reads FQNNGV. This CDR3 is 12 amino acids long. As DNA, the CDR3 is TGTGCCAGCAGCTTAGATGCGGCTGAAGCTTTCTTT. As protein: CASSLDAAEAFF.

The V call is TRBV7-3, the J call TRBJ1-1, with a tentative D call TRBD1 (5 bases). Germline V CDR1 and CDR2: SGHTA, FQGTGA. With 6 bases removed from V and 1 base from J, the gap between germline ends came to 12 bases. This CDR3 region has 14 residues. The CDR3 DNA sequence: TGTGCCAGCAGATCATCTGACAGGAACACTGAAGCTTTCTTT. This sequence encodes CASRSSDRNTEAFF.

The J gene is TRBJ2-7, the V gene TRBV5-1, with 10 bases matching TRBD2. J lost 3 bases, V lost 4 bases, and 7 bases had no gene match. The CDR3 is 15 residues long. Germline CDR1 and CDR2: SGHRS and YFSETQ. CDR3 amino acids: CASSTGTSENYEQYF. CDR3 sequence (DNA): TGCGCCAGCAGCACCGGGACTAGCGAGAACTACGAGCAGTACTTC.

The chain recombines TRBV2 with TRBJ2-2; D unclear. In germline, CDR1 is SNHLY, CDR2 FYNNEI. Trimming shortened V by 8 bases and J by 2 bases, and 9 bases separated the two germline ends. The length of the CDR3 is 13 residues. CDR3 DNA sequence: TGTGCCAGCTCGATTAGAAACACCGGGGAGCTGTTTTTT. It encodes CASSIRNTGELFF.

This chain joins TRBV11-1 and TRBJ2-5; D unresolved. The germline gives CDR1 SGHAT, CDR2 FQDESV (reference sequence). The V end lost 1 base, the J end lost 4 bases, and 7 bases lay between the germline ends. This CDR3 spans 13 amino acids. The CDR3 nucleotides are TGTGCCAGCAGCTTAGGGGCCCGAGAGACCCAGTACTTC. Its protein product is CASSLGARETQYF.

This chain connects TRBV7-2 to TRBJ2-3, with TRBD2 as a possible D gene (5 bases). Germline loops: CDR1 SGHTA, CDR2 FQGNSA. Trimming took off 5 bases at V and 4 bases at J, with 13 bases between the two ends. The CDR3 sequence is 14 residues long. As DNA, the CDR3 is TGTGCCAGCAGCCCCCGCGGGCATGCAGATACGCAGTATTTT. It yields the protein CASSPRGHADTQYF.

This chain joins TRBV7-9 and TRBJ2-7, with a possible D match to TRBD2 (5 bases). Germline CDR1 and CDR2: SEHNR and FQNEAQ (reference sequence). V was trimmed by 4 bases and J by 2 bases, leaving 12 bases between them. There are 14 residues in the CDR3. Written as DNA, the CDR3 is TGTGCCAGCAGCTCCGCGGGTCGCCCCTACGAGCAGTACTTC. It translates to CASSSAGRPYEQYF. Full variable domain (missing parts from reference TRBV7-9 and TRBJ2-7): DTGVSQNPRHKITKRGQNVTFRCDPISEHNRLYWYRQTLGQGPEFLTYFQNEAQLEKSRLLSDRFSAERPKGSFSTLEIQRTEQGDSAMYLCASSSAGRPYEQYFGPGTRLTVT.

The V and J genes are TRBV28 and TRBJ1-1; D is perhaps TRBD1 (6 bases). Germline loops: CDR1 MDHEN, CDR2 SYDVKM. This CDR3 has 16 amino acids. Trimming cost V 10 bases and J 0 bases, with 21 bases left between them. The CDR3 sequence is CATMGGRNRVNTEAFF. In DNA form, the CDR3 reads TGTGCCACCATGGGGGGGAGAAACAGGGTGAACACTGAAGCTTTCTTT.

The rearrangement links TRBV5-1 to TRBJ2-3, with 9 bases identical to TRBD1. In germline, CDR1 is SGHRS, CDR2 YFSETQ. The CDR3 has 15 residues. V dropped 4 bases and J dropped 5; count of bases not matched to a gene: 8. The CDR3 bases are TGCGCCAGCAGCCTGACAGGGGGAAGTCTAGATACGCAGTATTTT. Translating gives CASSLTGGSLDTQYF. Full variable domain (outside the CDR3, taken from reference TRBV5-1 and TRBJ2-3): KAGVTQTPRYLIKTRGQQVTLSCSPISGHRSVSWYQQTPGQGLQFLFEYFSETQRNKGNFPGRFSGRQFSNSRSEMNVSTLELGDSALYLCASSLTGGSLDTQYFGPGTRLTVL.

The chain has TRBV7-9 and TRBJ1-5; TRBD1 matches at 7 bases. Germline V CDR1 and CDR2: SEHNR, FQNEAQ (reference sequence). The CDR3 has 14 residues. V was pared by 5 bases and J by 5 bases, with 6 bases of the junction left unmatched. The CDR3 spells CASSLGGGDQPQHF. CDR3 DNA: TGTGCCAGCAGCCTAGGAGGGGGCGATCAGCCCCAGCATTTT.

CDR3 sequence: CASSQGQGLGYEKLFF. The CDR3 bases are TGTGCCAGCAGCCAGGGCCAGGGACTTGGGTACGAAAAACTGTTTTTT. The V call is TRBV4-2, the J call TRBJ1-4; D possibly corresponds to TRBD1 (5 bases). The CDR3 sequence is 16 residues long. The V gene's germline CDR1 is LGHNA and CDR2 YNFKEQ. The germline V and J ends were trimmed by 3 bases and 8 bases, with 19 bases remaining between them.

The chain links TRBV30 to TRBJ1-5; TRBD1 matches 8 bases. Germline V lookup: CDR1 GTSNPN, CDR2 SVGIG (reference sequence). The V segment lost 8 bases and the J segment 2 bases; nucleotides outside the gene matches: 5. The CDR3 runs 13 residues. Here the CDR3 reads CAAQQGGNQPQHF. CDR3 bases: TGTGCCGCTCAACAGGGGGGCAATCAGCCCCAGCATTTT.

The V call is TRBV6-1, the J call TRBJ1-5, with 7 bases lining up with TRBD1. Germline V gene lookup returns CDR1 MNHNS and CDR2 SASEGT. This CDR3 comprises 13 residues. The V segment lost 8 bases and the J segment 4 bases; nucleotides outside the gene matches: 5. CDR3 region: CASRDRVNQPQHF. CDR3 nucleotide sequence: TGTGCCAGCCGGGACAGAGTTAATCAGCCCCAGCATTTT.